The present T cell receptor beta chain was sequenced within a study of CD8 T cells in ankylosing spondylitis. Concerning this clonotype itself: The antigen is undetermined.

The CDR3 consists of 15 residues. The V end lost 5 bases, the J end lost 2 bases, and 16 bases lay between the germline ends. CDR1 is DFQATT, CDR2 SNEGSKA, per germline (reference sequence). Study-level results: Within matched ankylosing spondylitis synovial fluid, disease-linked clones were reportedly significantly enriched. A subset of motif variants has previously been described in the synovial fluid and blood of reactive arthritis. Several highly homologous variants formed a TCR beta motif that appeared characteristic of ankylosing spondylitis blood.

Libraries of TCR beta came from quantitative 5'-RACE with molecular barcodes. MiXCR, applied by TCRdb to the 5' RACE reads, yields one record per CDR3 protein. The table includes about 540,000 distinct CDR3 sequences, about an eighth detected once. The chain is built from TRBV20-1 and TRBJ1-5; D not resolved. The specimen sequenced was blood, either unsorted or a sorted T cell fraction (not recorded which). This TCR was recovered from a male donor with ankylosing spondylitis. The CDR3: CSARSSSGGNQPQHF. In DNA form, the CDR3 reads TGCAGTGCTCGTAGCTCTTCCGGTGGCAATCAGCCCCAGCATTTT.